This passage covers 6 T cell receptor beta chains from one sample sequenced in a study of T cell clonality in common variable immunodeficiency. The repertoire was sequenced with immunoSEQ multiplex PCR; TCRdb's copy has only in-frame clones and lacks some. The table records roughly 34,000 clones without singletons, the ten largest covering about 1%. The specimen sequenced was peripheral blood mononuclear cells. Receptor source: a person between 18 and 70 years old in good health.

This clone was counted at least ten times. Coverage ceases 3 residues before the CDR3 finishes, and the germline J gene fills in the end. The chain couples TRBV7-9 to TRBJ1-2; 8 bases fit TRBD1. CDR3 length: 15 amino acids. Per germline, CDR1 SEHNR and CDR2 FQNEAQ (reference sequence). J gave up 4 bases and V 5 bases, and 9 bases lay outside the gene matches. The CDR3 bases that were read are TGTGCCAGCAGCGAGGGACAGGCACCATCCTATGGC. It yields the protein CASSEGQAPSYG. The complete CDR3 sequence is CASSEGQAPSYGYTF.

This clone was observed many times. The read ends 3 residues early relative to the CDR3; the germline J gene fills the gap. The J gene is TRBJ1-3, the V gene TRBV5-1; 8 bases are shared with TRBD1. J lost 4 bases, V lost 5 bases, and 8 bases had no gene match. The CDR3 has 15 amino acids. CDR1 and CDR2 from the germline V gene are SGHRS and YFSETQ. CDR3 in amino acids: CASSGQGARGNTIYF. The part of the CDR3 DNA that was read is TGCGCCAGCAGTGGACAGGGAGCGAGAGGAAACACC.

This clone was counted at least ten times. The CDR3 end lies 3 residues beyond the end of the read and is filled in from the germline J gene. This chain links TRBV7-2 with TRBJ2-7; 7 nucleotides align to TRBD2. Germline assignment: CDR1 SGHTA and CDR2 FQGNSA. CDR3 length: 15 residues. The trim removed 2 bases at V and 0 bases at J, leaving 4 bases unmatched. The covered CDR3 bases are TGTGCCAGCAGCTTATTATTAGCGGGCTCCTACGAG. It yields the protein CASSLLLAGSYE. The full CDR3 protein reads CASSLLLAGSYEQYF.

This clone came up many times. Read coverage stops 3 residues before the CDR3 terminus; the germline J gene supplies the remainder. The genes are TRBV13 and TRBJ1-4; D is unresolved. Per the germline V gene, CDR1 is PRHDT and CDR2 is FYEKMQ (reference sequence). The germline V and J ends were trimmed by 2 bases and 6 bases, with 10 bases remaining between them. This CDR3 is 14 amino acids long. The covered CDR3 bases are TGTGCCAGCAGCTTAAGGTCTCGGGATGAAAAA. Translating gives CASSLRSRDEK. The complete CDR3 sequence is CASSLRSRDEKLFF.

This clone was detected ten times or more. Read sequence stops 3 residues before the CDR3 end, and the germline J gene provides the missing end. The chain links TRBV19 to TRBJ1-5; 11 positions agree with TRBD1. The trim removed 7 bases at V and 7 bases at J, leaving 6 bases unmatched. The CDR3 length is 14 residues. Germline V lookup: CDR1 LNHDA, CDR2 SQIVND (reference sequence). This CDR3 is CASIGTGGLQPQHF. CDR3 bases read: TGTGCCAGTATCGGGACAGGGGGATTACAGCCC.

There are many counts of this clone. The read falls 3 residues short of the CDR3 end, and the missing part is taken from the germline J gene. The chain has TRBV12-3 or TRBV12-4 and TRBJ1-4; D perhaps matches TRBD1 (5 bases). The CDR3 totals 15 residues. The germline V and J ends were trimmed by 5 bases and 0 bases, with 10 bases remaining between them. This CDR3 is CASSTGVATNEKLFF. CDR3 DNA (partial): TGTGCCAGCAGTACAGGAGTTGCAACTAATGAAAAA.